These 19 T cell receptor beta chains were sequenced from one sample in a study of T cell repertoires in cytomegalovirus infection. TCRdb called the reads again in MiXCR, with one record for every CDR3 protein. The data show over 450,000 distinct CDR3 sequences, 11% seen once. The sample taken for sequencing was PBMCs. Receptor source: a human donor in good health (CMV status not recorded). Some clones in this sample may be carry-over from other donors' samples.

The sample holds many counts of this clonotype. CDR3 nucleotides: TGTGCCAGCAGCGTAGGGGACGGCGAGCAGTACTTC. The encoded protein is CASSVGDGEQYF. This chain joins TRBV9 and TRBJ2-7, with D perhaps being TRBD1 or TRBD2 (5 bases each). CDR1 and CDR2 from the germline V gene are SGDLS and YYNGEE. Trimming pared 0 bases from V and 6 bases from J, leaving 7 bases between. This CDR3 contains 12 residues.

The rearrangement uses TRBV9 and TRBJ2-1; D may be TRBD1 (6 bases). Germline CDR1 SGDLS, CDR2 YYNGEE. The germline V and J ends were trimmed by 3 bases and 0 bases, with 10 bases remaining between them. This CDR3 region has 15 residues. CDR3 sequence: CASSAGTSSYNEQFF. Here the CDR3 DNA reads TGTGCCAGCAGCGCTGGGACAAGCTCCTACAATGAGCAGTTCTTC. The full variable domain, rest sourced from reference TRBV9 and TRBJ2-1, is DSGVTQTPKHLITATGQRVTLRCSPRSGDLSVYWYQQSLDQGLQFLIQYYNGEERAKGNILERFSAQQFPDLHSELNLSSLELGDSALYFCASSAGTSSYNEQFFGPGTRLTVL.

This clonotype occurred many times. The CDR3, as DNA: TGTGCCACCAGTGACGCCAACTTTGGCTACAATGAGCAGTTCTTC. Encoded protein: CATSDANFGYNEQFF. The J gene is TRBJ2-1, the V gene TRBV24-1; D ambiguous. Germline V lookup: CDR1 KGHDR, CDR2 SFDVKD. CDR3 size: 15 residues. Trimming shortened V by 4 bases and J by 3 bases, and 12 bases separated the two germline ends.

This clonotype was seen a handful of times. The V and J genes are TRBV10-3 and TRBJ2-1; 10 bases fit TRBD2. The germline V gene encodes CDR1 ENHRY and CDR2 SYGVKD. This CDR3 has 15 residues. J lost 4 bases, V lost 7 bases, and 7 bases had no gene match. The CDR3 loop is CAITQLAGRYNEQFF. The CDR3 region has the DNA TGTGCCATCACTCAACTAGCGGGACGTTACAATGAGCAGTTCTTC.

There are many counts of this clonotype. The chain combines TRBV5-6 with TRBJ2-1; no definite D call. With 1 base removed from V and 5 bases from J, the gap between germline ends came to 10 bases. Germline CDR1 is SGHDT and CDR2 is YYEEEE. The CDR3 consists of 14 residues. CDR3 residues: CASSLRQANNEQFF. CDR3 in DNA: TGTGCCAGCAGCTTGAGGCAGGCCAACAATGAGCAGTTCTTC.

This chain's CDR3 is CSAAGDTYYQETQYF. DNA for the CDR3: TGCAGTGCTGCGGGGGACACGTACTACCAAGAGACCCAGTACTTC. The chain links TRBV20-1 to TRBJ2-5; tentatively, D is TRBD2 (7 bases). Germline V gives CDR1 DFQATT, CDR2 SNEGSKA (reference sequence). The CDR3 contains 15 residues. Trimming took off 5 bases at V and 0 bases at J, with 16 bases between the two ends.

The sample holds many counts of this clonotype. J is TRBJ2-3 and V is TRBV6-6; perhaps TRBD1 as D (7 bases). The ends were cut back, 6 bases at V and 4 bases at J, with 17 bases in the middle. Germline CDR1 reads MNHNY; CDR2 reads SVGAGI (reference sequence). CDR3 length equals 15 residues. The CDR3 DNA follows: TGTGCCAGCAGGGCGGAGGGGGCGCGCGCAGATACGCAGTATTTT. Protein product: CASRAEGARADTQYF.

This clonotype was observed a handful of times. The chain joins TRBV6-1 to TRBJ1-5, with D possibly TRBD1 on 5 matching bases. This CDR3 has 16 residues. V lost 0 bases to trimming and J lost 1 base, with 10 bases between them. Looked up from germline, CDR1 is MNHNS and CDR2 is SASEGT. The CDR3 protein is CASSEAGRTSNQPQHF. CDR3 coding DNA: TGTGCCAGCAGTGAAGCGGGACGGACCAGCAATCAGCCCCAGCATTTT.

This clonotype was recorded many times. The chain recombines TRBV19 with TRBJ1-5, with D maybe TRBD1 (5 bases). This CDR3 is built from 14 residues. Trimming took 6 bases from V and 3 from J, leaving 12 bases between them. Germline V gene data show CDR1 as LNHDA and CDR2 as SQIVND (reference sequence). CDR3 region: CASSRQGPNQPQHF. DNA of the CDR3: TGTGCCAGTAGCCGGCAGGGCCCCAATCAGCCCCAGCATTTT.

This clonotype occurred many times. The chain joins TRBV2 to TRBJ2-2; no reliable D call. Germline V gene lookup returns CDR1 SNHLY and CDR2 FYNNEI. The CDR3 runs 14 residues. V lost 0 bases, J lost 3 bases, and 5 bases lay in between. CDR3 coding DNA: TGTGCCAGCAGTGAAGCGCTGTACACCGGGGAGCTGTTTTTT. Translating gives CASSEALYTGELFF.

This clonotype appeared many times. The chain links TRBV11-2 to TRBJ1-5; tentative D call: TRBD1 (5 bases). The CDR3 contains 15 residues. The V gene's germline CDR1 is SGHAT and CDR2 FQNNGV. Deletions cut 5 bases from V and 9 bases from J, with 20 bases between. CDR3 in DNA: TGTGCCAGCAGCCCATCCGGCGACAGATATGGGCCCCAGCATTTT. Protein: CASSPSGDRYGPQHF.

This clonotype has ten or more counts. This chain connects TRBV3-1 to TRBJ2-1, with 11 bases aligning to TRBD2. Trimming at V came to 3 bases and at J to 4 bases, leaving 5 bases not matched to a gene. Germline V gene data show CDR1 as LGHDT and CDR2 as YNNKEL (reference sequence). The CDR3 extends over 16 amino acids. The CDR3 sequence: CASSHVSGRVYNEQFF. In nucleotides, the CDR3 is TGTGCCAGCAGCCACGTTAGCGGGAGGGTATACAATGAGCAGTTCTTC.

The table lists this clonotype with a few counts. CDR3 loop: CASSPNQWGAPDGELFF. The CDR3 DNA follows: TGTGCCAGCAGCCCCAATCAGTGGGGGGCGCCCGACGGGGAGCTGTTTTTT. This rearrangement joins TRBV7-9 to TRBJ2-2, with D perhaps assigned TRBD1 or TRBD2 (6 bases each). V was pared by 5 bases and J by 7 bases, with 23 bases between. CDR1 and CDR2 from the germline V gene are SEHNR and FQNEAQ (reference sequence). CDR3 length equals 17 residues.

This clonotype was counted many times. V gene TRBV19 combines with J gene TRBJ1-1, with 9 bases fitting TRBD1. Germline lookup yields CDR1 LNHDA and CDR2 SQIVND (reference sequence). This CDR3 spans 14 amino acids. J was trimmed by 1 base and V by 9 bases; bases with no gene match: 6. The CDR3 protein is CASSIQGANTEAFF. CDR3 DNA: TGTGCCAGCAGCATACAGGGGGCGAACACTGAAGCTTTCTTT.

Written as DNA, the CDR3 is TGTGCCAGCAGCCAAGAGCTGGGGCGATTTGGCTACACCTTC. Amino acid sequence: CASSQELGRFGYTF. The chain has TRBV3-1 and TRBJ1-2, with a tentative D call TRBD1 (5 bases). Trimming pared 0 bases from V and 7 bases from J, leaving 12 bases between. This CDR3 is 14 amino acids long. Germline V gene lookup returns CDR1 LGHDT and CDR2 YNNKEL (reference sequence).

The sample holds many counts of this clonotype. The gene calls are TRBV11-2 and TRBJ1-1; D is unresolved. Germline values: CDR1 SGHAT, CDR2 FQNNGV. V shed 1 base and J shed 5 bases, with 14 bases lying between them. The CDR3 is 15 residues long. For the CDR3, the DNA is TGTGCCAGCAGCTTAGTGCCTATCGTGGGGACTGAAGCTTTCTTT. Its protein is CASSLVPIVGTEAFF.

The table lists this clonotype with many counts. The CDR3 bases are TGTGCCAGCAGCCCCCCACGCCGACAGGGCCAGTTCTTC. It yields the protein CASSPPRRQGQFF. The V call is TRBV7-9, the J call TRBJ2-1; TRBD1 agrees at 7 bases. V trimming: 5 bases; J trimming: 13 bases; junction bases outside the gene matches: 11. This CDR3 has 13 amino acids. CDR1 is SEHNR, CDR2 FQNEAQ, per germline (reference sequence).

This clonotype was seen more than once but under ten times. V usage is TRBV19 and J usage is TRBJ1-2; D remains unclear. Per the germline V gene, CDR1 is LNHDA and CDR2 is SQIVND (reference sequence). Between the trimmed V and J ends, which lost 4 bases and 7 bases, there was a span of 10 bases. CDR3 length equals 12 residues. This chain's CDR3 is CASSRDLLGYTF. The CDR3 region has the DNA TGTGCCAGTAGTAGAGACCTGCTTGGCTACACCTTC.

This clonotype was counted ten times or more. V is TRBV7-2 and J is TRBJ1-1, with D maybe TRBD1 (5 bases). Between the trimmed V and J ends, which lost 1 base and 3 bases, there was a span of 12 bases. Germline-derived CDR1 and CDR2 are SGHTA and FQGNSA. There are 15 residues in the CDR3. The CDR3 nucleotides are TGTGCCAGCAGCTTAGGGGCTGGGGGGGACACTGAAGCTTTCTTT. Its translation: CASSLGAGGDTEAFF.